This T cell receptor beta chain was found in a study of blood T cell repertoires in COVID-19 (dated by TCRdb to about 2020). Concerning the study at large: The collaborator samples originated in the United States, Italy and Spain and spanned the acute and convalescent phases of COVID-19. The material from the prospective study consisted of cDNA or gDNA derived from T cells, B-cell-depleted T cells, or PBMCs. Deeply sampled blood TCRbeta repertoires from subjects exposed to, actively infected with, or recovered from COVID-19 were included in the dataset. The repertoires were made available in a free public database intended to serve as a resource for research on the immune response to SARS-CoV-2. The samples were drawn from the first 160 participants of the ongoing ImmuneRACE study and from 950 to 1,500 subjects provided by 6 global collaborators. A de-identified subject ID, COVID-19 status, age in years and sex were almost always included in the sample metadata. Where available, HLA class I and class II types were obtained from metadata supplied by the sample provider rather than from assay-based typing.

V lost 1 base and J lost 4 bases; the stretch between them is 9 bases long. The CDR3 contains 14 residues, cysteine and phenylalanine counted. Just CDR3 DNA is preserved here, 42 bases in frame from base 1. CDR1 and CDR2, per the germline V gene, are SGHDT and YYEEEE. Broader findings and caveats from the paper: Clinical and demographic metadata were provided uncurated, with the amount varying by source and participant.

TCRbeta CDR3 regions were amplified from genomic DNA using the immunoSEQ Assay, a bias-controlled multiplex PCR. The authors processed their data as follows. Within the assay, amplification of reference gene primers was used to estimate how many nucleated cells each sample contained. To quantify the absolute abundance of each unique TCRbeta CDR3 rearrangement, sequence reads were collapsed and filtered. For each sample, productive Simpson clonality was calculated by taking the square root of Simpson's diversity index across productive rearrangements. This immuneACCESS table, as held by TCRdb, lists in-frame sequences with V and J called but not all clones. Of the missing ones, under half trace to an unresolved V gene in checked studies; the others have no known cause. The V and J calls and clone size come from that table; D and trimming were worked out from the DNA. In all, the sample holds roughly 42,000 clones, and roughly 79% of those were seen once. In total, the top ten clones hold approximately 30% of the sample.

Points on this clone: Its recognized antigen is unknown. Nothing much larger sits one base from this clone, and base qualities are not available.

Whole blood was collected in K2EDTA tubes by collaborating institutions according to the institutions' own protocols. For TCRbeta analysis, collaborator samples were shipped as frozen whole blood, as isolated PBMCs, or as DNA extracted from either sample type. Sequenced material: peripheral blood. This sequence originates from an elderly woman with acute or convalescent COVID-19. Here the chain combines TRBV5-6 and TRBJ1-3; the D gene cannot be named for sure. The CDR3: CASSLPGRGNTIYF. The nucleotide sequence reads TGTGCCAGCAGCTTGCCAGGCCGAGGAAACACCATATATTTT.